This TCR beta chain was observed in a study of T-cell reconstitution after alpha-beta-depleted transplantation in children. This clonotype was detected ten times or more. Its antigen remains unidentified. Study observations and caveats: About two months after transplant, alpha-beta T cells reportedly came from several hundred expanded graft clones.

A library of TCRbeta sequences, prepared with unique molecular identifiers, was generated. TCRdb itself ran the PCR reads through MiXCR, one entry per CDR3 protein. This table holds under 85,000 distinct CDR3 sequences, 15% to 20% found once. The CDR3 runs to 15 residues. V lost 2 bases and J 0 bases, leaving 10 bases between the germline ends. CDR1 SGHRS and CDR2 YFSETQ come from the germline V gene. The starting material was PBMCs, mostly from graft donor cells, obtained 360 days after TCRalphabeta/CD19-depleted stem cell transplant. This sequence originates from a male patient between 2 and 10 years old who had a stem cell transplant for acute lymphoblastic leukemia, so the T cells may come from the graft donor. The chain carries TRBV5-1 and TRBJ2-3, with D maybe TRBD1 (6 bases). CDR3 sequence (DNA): TGCGCCAGCAGCTTTTCAGGGGATAGCACAGATACGCAGTATTTT. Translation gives CASSFSGDSTDTQYF.